This TCR beta chain appears in the sequencing data of a study of shared clonotypes between healthy human individuals. Broader study findings: Investigators expected sequencing depth to affect clonotype sharing among donors. Richness estimates generally favored naive over memory subsets.

Each subset's genomic DNA was split evenly across several immunoSEQ plates. Assay: immunoSEQ multiplex PCR; the TCRdb copy retains only in-frame clones and omits some. Of approximately 100,000 clones detected, less than 75% appear once; the ten largest clones hold almost 25%. Nashville, Tennessee was home to all donors, who were Caucasian adults. For this clone: Its antigen is currently unknown. The sample carries other DNA sequences with the same CDR3.

Germline assignment: CDR1 SGHRS and CDR2 YFSETQ. V lost 0 bases, J lost 3 bases, and 2 bases stayed unmatched. The CDR3 has 15 residues. The chain recombines TRBV5-1 with TRBJ2-1, with 8 bases that match TRBD2. Sequencing was carried out using memory CD8+ T cells sorted from blood. Subset described: CD45RO+ cells pooled with CCR7-negative TemRA cells. This TCR was recovered from a woman in her 30s in good health. CDR3 DNA sequence: TGCGCCAGCAGCTTGGCCAGCGGGAGCTACAATGAGCAGTTCTTC. This codes for CASSLASGSYNEQFF.